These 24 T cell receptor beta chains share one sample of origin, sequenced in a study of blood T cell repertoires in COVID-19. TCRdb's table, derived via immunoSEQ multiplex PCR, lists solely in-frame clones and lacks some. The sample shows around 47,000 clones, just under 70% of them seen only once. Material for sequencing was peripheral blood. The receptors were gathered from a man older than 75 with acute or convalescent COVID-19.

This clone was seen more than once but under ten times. This chain's CDR3 is CATSDNRGTEAFF. In DNA form, the CDR3 reads TGTGCCACCAGTGACAACAGGGGGACTGAAGCTTTCTTT. The rearrangement links TRBV24-1 to TRBJ1-1, with 8 bases fitting TRBD1. Germline trimming cut 4 bases from V and 5 bases from J; bases unmatched to any gene: 2. Looked up from germline, CDR1 is KGHDR and CDR2 is SFDVKD. CDR3 length equals 13 residues.

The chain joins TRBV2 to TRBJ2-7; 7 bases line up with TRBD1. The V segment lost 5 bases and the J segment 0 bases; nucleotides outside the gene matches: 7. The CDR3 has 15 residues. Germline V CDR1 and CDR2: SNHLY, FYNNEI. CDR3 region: CASSKDRPTSYEQYF. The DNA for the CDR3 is TGTGCCAGCAGTAAGGACAGGCCAACCTCCTACGAGCAGTACTTC.

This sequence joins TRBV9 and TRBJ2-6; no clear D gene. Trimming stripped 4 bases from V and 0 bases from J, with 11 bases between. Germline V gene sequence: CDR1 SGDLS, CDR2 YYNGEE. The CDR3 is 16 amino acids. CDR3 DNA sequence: TGTGCCAGCAGCCCCAAGGCGGTCTCTGGGGCCAACGTCCTGACTTTC. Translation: CASSPKAVSGANVLTF.

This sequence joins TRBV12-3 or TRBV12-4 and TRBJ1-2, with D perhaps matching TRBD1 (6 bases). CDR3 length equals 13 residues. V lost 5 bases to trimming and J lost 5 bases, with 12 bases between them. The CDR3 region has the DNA TGTGCCAGCAGTCGGACAGAGAGGTATGGCTACACCTTC. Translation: CASSRTERYGYTF.

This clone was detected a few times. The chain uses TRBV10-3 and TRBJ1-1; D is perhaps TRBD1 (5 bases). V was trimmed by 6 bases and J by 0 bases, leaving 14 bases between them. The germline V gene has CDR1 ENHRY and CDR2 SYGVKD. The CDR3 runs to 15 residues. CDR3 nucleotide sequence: TGTGCCATCAGCCCTGCCGACAGCATGAACACTGAAGCTTTCTTT. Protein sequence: CAISPADSMNTEAFF.

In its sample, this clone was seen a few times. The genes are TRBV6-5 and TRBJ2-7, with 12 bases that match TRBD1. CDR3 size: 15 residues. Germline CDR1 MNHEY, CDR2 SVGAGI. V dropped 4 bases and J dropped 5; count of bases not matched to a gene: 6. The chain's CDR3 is CASSSGTGGFHEQYF. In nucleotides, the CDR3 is TGTGCCAGCAGTTCGGGGACAGGGGGCTTCCACGAGCAGTACTTC.

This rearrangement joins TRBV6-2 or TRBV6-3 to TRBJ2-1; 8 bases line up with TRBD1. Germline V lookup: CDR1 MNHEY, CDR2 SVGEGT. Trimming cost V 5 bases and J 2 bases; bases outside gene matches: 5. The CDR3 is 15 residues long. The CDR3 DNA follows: TGTGCCAGCAGTGACAGGGGCGGGACCTACAATGAGCAGTTCTTC. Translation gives CASSDRGGTYNEQFF.

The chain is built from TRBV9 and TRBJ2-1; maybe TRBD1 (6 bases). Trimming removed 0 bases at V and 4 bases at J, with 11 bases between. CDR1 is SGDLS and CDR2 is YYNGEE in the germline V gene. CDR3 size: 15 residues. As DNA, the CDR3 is TGTGCCAGCAGCGTAGTGGGGGCGAATTACAATGAGCAGTTCTTC. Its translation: CASSVVGANYNEQFF.

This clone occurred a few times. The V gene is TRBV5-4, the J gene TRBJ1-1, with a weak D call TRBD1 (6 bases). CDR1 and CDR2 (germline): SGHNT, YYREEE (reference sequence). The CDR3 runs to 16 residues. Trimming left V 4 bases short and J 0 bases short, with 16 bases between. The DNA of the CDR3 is TGTGCCAGCAGCCTAGAACCGGGACAAATGAACACTGAAGCTTTCTTT. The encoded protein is CASSLEPGQMNTEAFF. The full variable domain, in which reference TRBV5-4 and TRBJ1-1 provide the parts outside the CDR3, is ETGVTQSPTHLIKTRGQQVTLRCSSQSGHNTVSWYQQALGQGPQFIFQYYREEENGRGNFPPRFSGLQFPNYSSELNVNALELDDSALYLCASSLEPGQMNTEAFFGQGTRLTVV.

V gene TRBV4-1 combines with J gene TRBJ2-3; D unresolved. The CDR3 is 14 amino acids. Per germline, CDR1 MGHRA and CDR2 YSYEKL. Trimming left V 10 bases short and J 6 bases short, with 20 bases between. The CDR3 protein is CAIRRLESSDTQYF. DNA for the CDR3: TGCGCCATCCGGCGCCTAGAGAGTTCTGATACGCAGTATTTT.

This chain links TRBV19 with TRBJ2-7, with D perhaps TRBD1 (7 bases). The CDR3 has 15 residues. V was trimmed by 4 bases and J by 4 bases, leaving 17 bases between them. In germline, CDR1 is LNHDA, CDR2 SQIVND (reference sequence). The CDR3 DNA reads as TGTGCCAGTAGTAACGCAGGGGGGATACAGTACGAGCAGTACTTC. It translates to CASSNAGGIQYEQYF.

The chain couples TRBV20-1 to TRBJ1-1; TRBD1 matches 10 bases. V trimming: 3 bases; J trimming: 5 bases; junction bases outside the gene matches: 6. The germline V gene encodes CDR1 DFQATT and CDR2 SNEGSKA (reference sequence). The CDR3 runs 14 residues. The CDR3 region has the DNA TGCAGTGCTAGTGGGGACAGGGGTGGTACTGAAGCTTTCTTT. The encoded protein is CSASGDRGGTEAFF.

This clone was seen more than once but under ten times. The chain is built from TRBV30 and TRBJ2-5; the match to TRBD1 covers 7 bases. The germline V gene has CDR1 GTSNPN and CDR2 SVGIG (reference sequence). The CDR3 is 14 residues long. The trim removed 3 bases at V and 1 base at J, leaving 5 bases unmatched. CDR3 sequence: CAWSAGTVQETQYF. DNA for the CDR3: TGTGCCTGGAGCGCAGGGACAGTCCAAGAGACCCAGTACTTC.

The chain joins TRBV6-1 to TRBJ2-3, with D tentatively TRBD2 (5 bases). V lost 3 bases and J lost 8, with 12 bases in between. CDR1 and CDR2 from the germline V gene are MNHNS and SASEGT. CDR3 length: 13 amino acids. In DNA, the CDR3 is TGTGCCAGCAGTGACCCTAGCTCGGGTACGCAGTATTTT. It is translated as CASSDPSSGTQYF.

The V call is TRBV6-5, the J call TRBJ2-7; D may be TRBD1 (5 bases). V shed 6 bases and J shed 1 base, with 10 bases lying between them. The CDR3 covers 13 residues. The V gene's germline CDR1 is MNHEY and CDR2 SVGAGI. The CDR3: CASSRTLSYEQYF. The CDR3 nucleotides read TGTGCCAGCAGCAGGACATTATCCTACGAGCAGTACTTC.

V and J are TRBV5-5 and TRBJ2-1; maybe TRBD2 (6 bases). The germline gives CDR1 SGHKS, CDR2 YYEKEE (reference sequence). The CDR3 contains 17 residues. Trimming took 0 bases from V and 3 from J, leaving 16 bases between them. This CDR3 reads CASSLVRDSIFYNEQFF. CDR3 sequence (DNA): TGTGCCAGCAGCTTGGTTAGGGACTCTATTTTCTACAATGAGCAGTTCTTC.

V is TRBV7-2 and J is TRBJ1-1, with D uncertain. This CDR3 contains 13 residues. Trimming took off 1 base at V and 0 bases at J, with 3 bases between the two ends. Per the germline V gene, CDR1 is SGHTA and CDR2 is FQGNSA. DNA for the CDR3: TGTGCCAGCAGCTTAGTAGTGAACACTGAAGCTTTCTTT. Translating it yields CASSLVVNTEAFF.

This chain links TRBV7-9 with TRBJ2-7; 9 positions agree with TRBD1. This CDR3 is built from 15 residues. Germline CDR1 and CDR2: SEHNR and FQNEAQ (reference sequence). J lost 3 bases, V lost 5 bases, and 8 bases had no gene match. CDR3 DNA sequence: TGTGCCAGCAGCCCAAGGACAGGGGACAGCTACGAGCAGTACTTC. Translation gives CASSPRTGDSYEQYF. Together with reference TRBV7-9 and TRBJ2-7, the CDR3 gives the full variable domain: DTGVSQNPRHKITKRGQNVTFRCDPISEHNRLYWYRQTLGQGPEFLTYFQNEAQLEKSRLLSDRFSAERPKGSFSTLEIQRTEQGDSAMYLCASSPRTGDSYEQYFGPGTRLTVT.

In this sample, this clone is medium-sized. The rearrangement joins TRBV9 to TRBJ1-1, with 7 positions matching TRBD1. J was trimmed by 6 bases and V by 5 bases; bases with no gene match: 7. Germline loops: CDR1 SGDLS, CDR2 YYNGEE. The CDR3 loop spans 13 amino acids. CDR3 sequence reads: CASSRYDRAEAFF. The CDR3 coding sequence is TGTGCCAGCAGTCGCTATGACAGGGCTGAAGCTTTCTTT.

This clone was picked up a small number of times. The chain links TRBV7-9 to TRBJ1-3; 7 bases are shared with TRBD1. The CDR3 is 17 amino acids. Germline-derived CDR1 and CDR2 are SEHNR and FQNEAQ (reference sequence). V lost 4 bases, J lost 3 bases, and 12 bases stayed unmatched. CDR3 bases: TGTGCCAGCAGCTCGAACCTCAGGGGGTTGAGTGGAAACACCATATATTTT. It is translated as CASSSNLRGLSGNTIYF.

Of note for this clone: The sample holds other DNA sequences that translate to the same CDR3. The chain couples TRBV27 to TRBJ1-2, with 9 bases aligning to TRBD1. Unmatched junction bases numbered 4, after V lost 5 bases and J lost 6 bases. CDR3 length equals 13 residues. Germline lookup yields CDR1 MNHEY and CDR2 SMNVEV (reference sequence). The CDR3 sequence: CASSLGTGNGYTF. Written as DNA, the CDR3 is TGTGCCAGCAGTCTGGGGACAGGGAATGGCTACACCTTC.

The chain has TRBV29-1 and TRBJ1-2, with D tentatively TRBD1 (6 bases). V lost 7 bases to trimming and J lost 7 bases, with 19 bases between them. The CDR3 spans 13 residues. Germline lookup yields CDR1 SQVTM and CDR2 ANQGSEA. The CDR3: CSAQLDRNGGYTF. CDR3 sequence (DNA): TGCAGCGCCCAACTCGACAGGAACGGTGGCTACACCTTC.

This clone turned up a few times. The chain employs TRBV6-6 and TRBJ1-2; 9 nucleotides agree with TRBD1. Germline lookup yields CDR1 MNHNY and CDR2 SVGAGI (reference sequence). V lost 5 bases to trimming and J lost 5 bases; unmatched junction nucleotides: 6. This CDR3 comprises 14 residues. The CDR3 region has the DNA TGTGCCAGCAGTGAGGGACAGGGAACTTATGGCTACACCTTC. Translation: CASSEGQGTYGYTF.

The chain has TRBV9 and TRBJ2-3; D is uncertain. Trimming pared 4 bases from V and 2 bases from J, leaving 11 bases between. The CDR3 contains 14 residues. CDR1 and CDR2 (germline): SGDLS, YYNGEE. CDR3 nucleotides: TGTGCCAGCAGCCCGGGTATGCCCACAGATACGCAGTATTTT. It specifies CASSPGMPTDTQYF.